These 16 T cell receptor beta chains originate from one sample sequenced in a study of blood T cell repertoires in COVID-19. Data came from immunoSEQ multiplex PCR; TCRdb stores just in-frame clones and leaves some out. The table lists about 130,000 clones, approximately 81% of them singletons. Sequenced: peripheral blood. The receptors originated from a man aged 35-49 years with active or convalescent COVID-19.

This sequence joins TRBV19 and TRBJ2-3; D is perhaps TRBD2 (6 bases). V lost 4 bases and J lost 2, with 10 bases in between. Looked up from germline, CDR1 is LNHDA and CDR2 is SQIVND (reference sequence). The CDR3 contains 14 residues. CDR3 sequence: CASSTTSYTDTQYF. CDR3 nucleotide sequence: TGTGCCAGTAGTACGACTAGTTACACAGATACGCAGTATTTT.

The gene calls are TRBV30 and TRBJ2-7; TRBD2 aligns across 7 bases. The ends lost 5 bases at V and 3 bases at J; junction bases unmatched: 13. Germline V gene lookup returns CDR1 GTSNPN and CDR2 SVGIG (reference sequence). The CDR3 is made up of 15 amino acids. The CDR3 DNA follows: TGTGCCTGGGTTTCTGGACTAGAAGTATTCTACGAGCAGTACTTC. This gives the protein CAWVSGLEVFYEQYF.

Only a few counts were recorded for this clone. The rearrangement joins TRBV24-1 to TRBJ1-1; D perhaps matches TRBD1 (5 bases). Germline assignment: CDR1 KGHDR and CDR2 SFDVKD. V was pared by 3 bases and J by 4 bases, with 8 bases between. This CDR3 comprises 13 residues. CDR3 region: CATSDQGLTEAFF. CDR3 sequence (DNA): TGTGCCACCAGTGATCAGGGTCTCACTGAAGCTTTCTTT.

This sequence joins TRBV9 and TRBJ1-2, with D tentatively TRBD1 (5 bases). The CDR3 has 14 residues. In germline, CDR1 is SGDLS, CDR2 YYNGEE. Trimming stripped 3 bases from V and 8 bases from J, with 17 bases between. The CDR3 DNA reads as TGTGCCAGCAGCGCGCAGGCAGGGTTGGGAGGCTACACCTTC. Protein: CASSAQAGLGGYTF. The full variable domain, with the rest looked up from reference TRBV9 and TRBJ1-2, is DSGVTQTPKHLITATGQRVTLRCSPRSGDLSVYWYQQSLDQGLQFLIQYYNGEERAKGNILERFSAQQFPDLHSELNLSSLELGDSALYFCASSAQAGLGGYTFGSGTRLTVV.

The chain employs TRBV10-3 and TRBJ1-1, with TRBD1 identical over 7 bases. V gave up 6 bases and J gave up 0 bases; unmatched junction bases: 1. Germline V lookup: CDR1 ENHRY, CDR2 SYGVKD. This CDR3 has 13 residues. CDR3 sequence: CAIRGQVNTEAFF. The DNA for the CDR3 is TGTGCCATCAGAGGACAGGTGAACACTGAAGCTTTCTTT.

J is TRBJ2-3 and V is TRBV4-2, with 11 nucleotides matching TRBD1. V lost 5 bases, J lost 3 bases, and 7 bases stayed unmatched. Germline-derived CDR1 and CDR2 are LGHNA and YNFKEQ. CDR3 length: 16 residues. The CDR3 region is CASSSPGQGVTDTQYF. DNA for the CDR3: TGTGCCAGCAGCAGTCCGGGACAGGGGGTGACAGATACGCAGTATTTT.

This chain links TRBV6-5 with TRBJ1-6, with a tentative D call TRBD1 (5 bases). There are 15 residues in the CDR3. The germline V and J ends were trimmed by 7 bases and 7 bases, with 17 bases remaining between them. Germline V gene sequence: CDR1 MNHEY, CDR2 SVGAGI. The CDR3 protein is CASTPSRAQNSPLHF. The CDR3 region has the DNA TGTGCCAGCACCCCCAGCAGGGCCCAGAATTCACCCCTCCACTTT.

The V call is TRBV10-3, the J call TRBJ2-1; 11 positions match TRBD2. The CDR3 is made up of 16 amino acids. Germline V gene sequence: CDR1 ENHRY, CDR2 SYGVKD. The trim removed 5 bases at V and 4 bases at J, leaving 7 bases unmatched. This CDR3 is CAISQVVAGGYNEQFF. DNA for the CDR3: TGTGCCATCAGTCAAGTCGTAGCGGGAGGGTACAATGAGCAGTTCTTC.

The chain uses TRBV2 and TRBJ2-1, with D unclear. V gave up 4 bases and J gave up 0 bases, with 4 bases separating them. The germline V gene has CDR1 SNHLY and CDR2 FYNNEI. This CDR3 has 13 residues. CDR3 protein: CASSGSSYNEQFF. For the CDR3, the DNA is TGTGCCAGCAGTGGGAGCTCCTACAATGAGCAGTTCTTC.

This sequence joins TRBV6-1 and TRBJ2-3; the D gene is possibly TRBD1 (6 bases). The CDR3 sequence is 15 residues long. CDR1 is MNHNS and CDR2 is SASEGT in the germline V gene. Between the trimmed V and J ends, which lost 2 bases and 3 bases, there was a span of 12 bases. The CDR3 DNA reads TGTGCCAGCAGTGAATACGAAGGACAGACAGATACGCAGTATTTT. It specifies CASSEYEGQTDTQYF.

The sample holds one count of this clone. V usage is TRBV3-1 (or the pseudogene TRBV3-2) and J usage is TRBJ1-2, with unresolved D. Germline V gene lookup returns CDR1 LGHDT and CDR2 YNNKEL (reference sequence). CDR3 length equals 13 residues. V was trimmed by 3 bases and J by 8 bases, leaving 13 bases between them. Here the CDR3 reads CASSQKARSGYTF. The CDR3 DNA follows: TGTGCCAGCAGCCAGAAGGCCCGGAGCGGCTACACCTTC.

The chain has TRBV5-1 and TRBJ2-7; the match to TRBD1 covers 9 bases. Germline CDR1 and CDR2: SGHRS and YFSETQ. The length of the CDR3 is 14 residues. The V and J ends lost 4 bases and 5 bases, in that order; junction bases with no gene match: 7. In nucleotides, the CDR3 is TGCGCCAGCAGCACAGGGGACAGGGTCCACGAGCAGTACTTC. Translation gives CASSTGDRVHEQYF.

The CDR3 nucleotides are TGCAGCGTTGGGCTAGGGGGCGATTCACCCCTCCACTTT. This translates into CSVGLGGDSPLHF. The V gene is TRBV29-1, the J gene TRBJ1-6; TRBD1 matches 7 bases. The germline gives CDR1 SQVTM, CDR2 ANQGSEA. After removal of 4 bases from V and 8 bases from J, the junction contained 5 bases not matched to a gene. The length of the CDR3 is 13 residues.

CDR3 bases: TGTGCCAGCAAACCAGACCAACGGGGGACCCAGTACTTC. It encodes CASKPDQRGTQYF. The chain has TRBV6-5 and TRBJ2-5; a possible D gene is TRBD2 (5 bases). The CDR3 sequence is 13 residues long. CDR1 and CDR2 (germline): MNHEY, SVGAGI. V was trimmed by 7 bases and J by 7 bases, leaving 16 bases between them.

This clone was seen only once. The rearrangement uses TRBV3-1 (or the pseudogene TRBV3-2) and TRBJ2-5; unclear D gene. Trimming removed 0 bases at V and 1 base at J, with 12 bases between. This CDR3 has 16 amino acids. Germline CDR1 LGHDT, CDR2 YNNKEL (reference sequence). CDR3 coding DNA: TGTGCCAGCAGCCAAGATTTTCGGGTTGTCCAAGAGACCCAGTACTTC. It translates to CASSQDFRVVQETQYF.

The gene calls are TRBV28 and TRBJ1-3; 9 bases are shared with TRBD1. Trimming removed 3 bases from V and 0 bases from J; junction bases left unmatched: 9. Looked up from germline, CDR1 is MDHEN and CDR2 is SYDVKM. The CDR3 extends over 18 amino acids. In nucleotides, the CDR3 is TGTGCCAGCAGTTTTTACAGGGGGCGAACGAACTCTGGAAACACCATATATTTT. Amino acid sequence: CASSFYRGRTNSGNTIYF.